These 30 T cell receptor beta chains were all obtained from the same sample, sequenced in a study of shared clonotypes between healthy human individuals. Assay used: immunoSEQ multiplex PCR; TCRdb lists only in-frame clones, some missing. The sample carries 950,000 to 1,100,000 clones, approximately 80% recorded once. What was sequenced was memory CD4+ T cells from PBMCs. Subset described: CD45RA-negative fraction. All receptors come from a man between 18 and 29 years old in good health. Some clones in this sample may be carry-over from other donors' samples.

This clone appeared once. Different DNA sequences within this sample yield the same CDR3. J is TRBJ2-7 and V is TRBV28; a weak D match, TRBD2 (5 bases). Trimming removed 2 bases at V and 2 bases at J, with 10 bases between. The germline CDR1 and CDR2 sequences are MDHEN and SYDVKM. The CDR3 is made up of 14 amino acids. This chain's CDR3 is CASSLRGGTYEQYF. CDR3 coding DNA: TGTGCCAGCAGTTTACGGGGTGGAACCTACGAGCAGTACTTC.

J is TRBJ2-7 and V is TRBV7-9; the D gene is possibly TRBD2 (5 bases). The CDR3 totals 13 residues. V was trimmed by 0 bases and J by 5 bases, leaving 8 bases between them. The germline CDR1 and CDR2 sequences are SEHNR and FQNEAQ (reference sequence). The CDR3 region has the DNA TGTGCCAGCAGCTTAGCGGGAGTAAACGAGCAGTACTTC. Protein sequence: CASSLAGVNEQYF.

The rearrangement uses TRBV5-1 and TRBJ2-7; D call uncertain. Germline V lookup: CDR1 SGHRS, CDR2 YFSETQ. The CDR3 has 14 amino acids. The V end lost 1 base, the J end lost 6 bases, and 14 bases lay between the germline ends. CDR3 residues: CASSLSAVSGEQYF. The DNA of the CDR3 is TGCGCCAGCAGCTTGTCCGCGGTCTCTGGCGAGCAGTACTTC.

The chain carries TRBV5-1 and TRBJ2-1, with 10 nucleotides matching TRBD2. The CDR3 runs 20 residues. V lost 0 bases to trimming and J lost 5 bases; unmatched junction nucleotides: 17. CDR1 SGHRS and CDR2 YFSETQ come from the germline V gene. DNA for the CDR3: TGCGCCAGCAGCTTGGTGGCCCATGGAGCGGGAGGGCCTAGAGACAATGAGCAGTTCTTC. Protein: CASSLVAHGAGGPRDNEQFF.

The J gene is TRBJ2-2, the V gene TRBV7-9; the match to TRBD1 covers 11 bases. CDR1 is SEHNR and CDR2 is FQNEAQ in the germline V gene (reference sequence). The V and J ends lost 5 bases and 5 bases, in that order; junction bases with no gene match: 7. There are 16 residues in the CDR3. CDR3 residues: CASSGGQGARTGELFF. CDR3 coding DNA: TGTGCCAGCAGCGGCGGACAGGGGGCGCGGACCGGGGAGCTGTTTTTT.

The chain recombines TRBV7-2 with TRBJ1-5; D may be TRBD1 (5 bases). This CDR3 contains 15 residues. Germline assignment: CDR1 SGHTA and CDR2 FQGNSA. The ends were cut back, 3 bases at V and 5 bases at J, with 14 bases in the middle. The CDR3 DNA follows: TGTGCCAGCAGCTTGAGCAGGGATCCGTATCAGCCCCAGCATTTT. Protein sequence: CASSLSRDPYQPQHF. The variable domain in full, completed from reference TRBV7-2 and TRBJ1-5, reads GAGVSQSPSNKVTEKGKDVELRCDPISGHTALYWYRQSLGQGLEFLIYFQGNSAPDKSGLPSDRFSAERTGGSVSTLTIQRTQQEDSAVYLCASSLSRDPYQPQHFGDGTRLSIL.

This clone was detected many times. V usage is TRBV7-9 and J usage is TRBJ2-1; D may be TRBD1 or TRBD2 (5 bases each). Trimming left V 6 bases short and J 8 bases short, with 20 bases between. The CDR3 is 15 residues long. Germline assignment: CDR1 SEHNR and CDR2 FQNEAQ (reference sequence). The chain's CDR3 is CASRPWDHPGDEQFF. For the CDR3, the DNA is TGTGCCAGCAGACCATGGGACCACCCTGGGGATGAGCAGTTCTTC.

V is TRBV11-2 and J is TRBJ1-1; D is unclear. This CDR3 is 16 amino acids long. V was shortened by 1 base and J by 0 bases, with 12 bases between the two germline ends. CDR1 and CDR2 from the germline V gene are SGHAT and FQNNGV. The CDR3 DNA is TGTGCCAGCAGCTTAGTTTCCGGACGGTTGAACACTGAAGCTTTCTTT. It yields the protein CASSLVSGRLNTEAFF.

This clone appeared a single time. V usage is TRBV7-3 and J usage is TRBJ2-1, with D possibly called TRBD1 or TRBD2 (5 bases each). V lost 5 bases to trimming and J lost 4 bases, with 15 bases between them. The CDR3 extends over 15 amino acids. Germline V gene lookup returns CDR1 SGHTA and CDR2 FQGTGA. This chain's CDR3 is CASSTTGAVYNEQFF. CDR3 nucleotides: TGTGCCAGCAGCACAACAGGAGCGGTATACAATGAGCAGTTCTTC.

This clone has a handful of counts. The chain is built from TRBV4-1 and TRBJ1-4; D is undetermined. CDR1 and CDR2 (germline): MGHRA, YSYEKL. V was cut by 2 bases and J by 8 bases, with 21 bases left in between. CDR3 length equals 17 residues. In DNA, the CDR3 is TGCGCCAGCAGCCAACCGGAGGTCGCCGGGTCCTTAGAAAAACTGTTTTTT. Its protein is CASSQPEVAGSLEKLFF.

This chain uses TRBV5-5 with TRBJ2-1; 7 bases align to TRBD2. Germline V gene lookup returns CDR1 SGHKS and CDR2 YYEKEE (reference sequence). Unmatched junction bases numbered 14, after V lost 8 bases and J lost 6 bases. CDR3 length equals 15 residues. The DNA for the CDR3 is TGTGCCAGTAGCAGGGCGGGGGTGGCCCCCAATGAGCAGTTCTTC. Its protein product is CASSRAGVAPNEQFF.

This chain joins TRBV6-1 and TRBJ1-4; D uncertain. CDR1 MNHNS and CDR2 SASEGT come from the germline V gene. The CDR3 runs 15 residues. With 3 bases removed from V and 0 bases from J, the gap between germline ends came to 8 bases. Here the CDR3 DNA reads TGTGCCAGCAGTGATAGAGGGACAACTAATGAAAAACTGTTTTTT. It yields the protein CASSDRGTTNEKLFF.

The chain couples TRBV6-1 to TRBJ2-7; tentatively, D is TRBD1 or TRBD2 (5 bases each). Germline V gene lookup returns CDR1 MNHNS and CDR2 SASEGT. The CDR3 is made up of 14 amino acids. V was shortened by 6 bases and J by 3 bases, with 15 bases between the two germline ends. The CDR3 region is CASSPGTVDYEQYF. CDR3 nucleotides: TGTGCCAGCAGCCCCGGGACCGTGGACTACGAGCAGTACTTC.

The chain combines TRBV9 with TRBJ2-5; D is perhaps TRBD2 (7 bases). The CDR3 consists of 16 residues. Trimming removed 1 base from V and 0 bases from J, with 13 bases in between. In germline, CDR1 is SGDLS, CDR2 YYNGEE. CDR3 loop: CASSVSGTSYQETQYF. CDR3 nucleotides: TGTGCCAGCAGCGTAAGCGGGACAAGTTACCAAGAGACCCAGTACTTC.

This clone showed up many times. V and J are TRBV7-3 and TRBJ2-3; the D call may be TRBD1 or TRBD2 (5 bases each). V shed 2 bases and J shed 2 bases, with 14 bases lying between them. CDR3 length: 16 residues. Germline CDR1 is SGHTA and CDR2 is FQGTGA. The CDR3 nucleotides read TGTGCCAGCAGCTTATTTGGTGGGGGTGTCACAGATACGCAGTATTTT. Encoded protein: CASSLFGGGVTDTQYF.

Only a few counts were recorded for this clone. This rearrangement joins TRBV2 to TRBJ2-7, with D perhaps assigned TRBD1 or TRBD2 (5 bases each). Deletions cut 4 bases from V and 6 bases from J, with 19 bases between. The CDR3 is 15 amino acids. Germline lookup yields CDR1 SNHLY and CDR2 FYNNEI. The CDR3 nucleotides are TGTGCCAGCAGTGGATCCGGGACCGCTCCGAGCGAGCAGTACTTC. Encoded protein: CASSGSGTAPSEQYF.

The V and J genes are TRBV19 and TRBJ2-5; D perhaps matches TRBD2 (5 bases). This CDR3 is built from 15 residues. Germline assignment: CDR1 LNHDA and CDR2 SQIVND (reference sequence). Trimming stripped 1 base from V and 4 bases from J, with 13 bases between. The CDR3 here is CASSIGRGEGETQYF. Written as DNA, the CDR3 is TGTGCCAGTAGTATAGGACGGGGAGAGGGAGAGACCCAGTACTTC.

DNA for the CDR3: TGTGCCAGCAGCCCCAACACCCCTCTCTACGAGCAGTACTTC. Protein: CASSPNTPLYEQYF. J is TRBJ2-7 and V is TRBV6-5; D is uncertain. Trimming shortened V by 6 bases and J by 3 bases, and 15 bases separated the two germline ends. The CDR3 is made up of 14 amino acids. Germline lookup yields CDR1 MNHEY and CDR2 SVGAGI.

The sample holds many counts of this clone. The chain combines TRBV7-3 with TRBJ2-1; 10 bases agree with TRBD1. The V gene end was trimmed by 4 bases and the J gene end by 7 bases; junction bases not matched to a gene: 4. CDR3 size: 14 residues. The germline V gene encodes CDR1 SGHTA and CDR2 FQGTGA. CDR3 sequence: CASSWDRGFNEQFF. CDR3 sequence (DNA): TGTGCCAGCAGCTGGGACAGGGGTTTTAATGAGCAGTTCTTC. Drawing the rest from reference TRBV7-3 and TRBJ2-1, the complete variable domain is GAGVSQTPSNKVTEKGKYVELRCDPISGHTALYWYRQSLGQGPEFLIYFQGTGAADDSGLPNDRFFAVRPEGSVSTLKIQRTERGDSAVYLCASSWDRGFNEQFFGPGTRLTVL.

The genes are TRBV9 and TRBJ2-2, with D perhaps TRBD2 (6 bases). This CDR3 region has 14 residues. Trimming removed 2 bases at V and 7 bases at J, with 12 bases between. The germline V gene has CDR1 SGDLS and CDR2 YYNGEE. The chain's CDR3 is CASSVIQEGGELFF. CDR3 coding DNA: TGTGCCAGCAGCGTTATCCAGGAGGGCGGGGAGCTGTTTTTT.

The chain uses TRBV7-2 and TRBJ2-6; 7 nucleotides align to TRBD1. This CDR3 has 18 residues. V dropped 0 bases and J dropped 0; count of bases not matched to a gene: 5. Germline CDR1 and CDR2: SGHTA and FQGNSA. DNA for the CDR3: TGTGCCAGCAGCTTAGCGCAGGGACAGAGCTCTGGGGCCAACGTCCTGACTTTC. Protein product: CASSLAQGQSSGANVLTF.

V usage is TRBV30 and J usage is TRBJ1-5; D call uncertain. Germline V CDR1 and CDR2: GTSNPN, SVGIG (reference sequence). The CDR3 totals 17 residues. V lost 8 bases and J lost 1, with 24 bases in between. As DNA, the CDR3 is TGTGCCCGGGGTAAAGGGTCGGGAATTCGGAGCAATCAGCCCCAGCATTTT. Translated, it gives CARGKGSGIRSNQPQHF.

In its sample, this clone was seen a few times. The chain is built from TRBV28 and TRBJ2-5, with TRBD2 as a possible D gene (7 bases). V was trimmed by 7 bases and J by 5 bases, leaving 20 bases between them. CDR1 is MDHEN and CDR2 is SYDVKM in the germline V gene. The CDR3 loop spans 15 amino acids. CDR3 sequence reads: CASTWGGQGGETQYF. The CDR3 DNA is TGTGCCAGCACCTGGGGGGGCCAAGGAGGGGAGACCCAGTACTTC.

The CDR3, as DNA: TGTGCCAGCAGCGTCTTGGGGGATAGCAATCAGCCCCAGCATTTT. This translates into CASSVLGDSNQPQHF. The rearrangement joins TRBV9 to TRBJ1-5, with D maybe TRBD1 (5 bases). The CDR3 sequence is 15 residues long. Per germline, CDR1 SGDLS and CDR2 YYNGEE. Trimming shortened V by 2 bases and J by 0 bases, and 9 bases separated the two germline ends. Variable domain in full (rest from reference TRBV9 and TRBJ1-5): DSGVTQTPKHLITATGQRVTLRCSPRSGDLSVYWYQQSLDQGLQFLIQYYNGEERAKGNILERFSAQQFPDLHSELNLSSLELGDSALYFCASSVLGDSNQPQHFGDGTRLSIL.

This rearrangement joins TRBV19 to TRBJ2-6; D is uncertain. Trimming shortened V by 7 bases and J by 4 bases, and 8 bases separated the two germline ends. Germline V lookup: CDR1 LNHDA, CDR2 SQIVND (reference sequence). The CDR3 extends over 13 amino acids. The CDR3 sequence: CASISRGANVLTF. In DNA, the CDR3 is TGTGCCAGTATCAGTAGAGGGGCCAACGTCCTGACTTTC.

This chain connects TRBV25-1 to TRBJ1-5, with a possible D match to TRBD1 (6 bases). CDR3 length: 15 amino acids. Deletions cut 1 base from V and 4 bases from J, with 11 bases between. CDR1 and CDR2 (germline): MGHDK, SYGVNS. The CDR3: CASSESGEGNQPQHF. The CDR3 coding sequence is TGTGCCAGCAGTGAATCAGGGGAGGGGAATCAGCCCCAGCATTTT.

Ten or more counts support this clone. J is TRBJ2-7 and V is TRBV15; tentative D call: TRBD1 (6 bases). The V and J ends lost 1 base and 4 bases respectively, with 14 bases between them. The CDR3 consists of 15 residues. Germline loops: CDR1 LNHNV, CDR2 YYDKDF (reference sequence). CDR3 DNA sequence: TGTGCCACCAGCAGAGGACAGGTTTACAGGTACGAGCAGTACTTC. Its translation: CATSRGQVYRYEQYF.

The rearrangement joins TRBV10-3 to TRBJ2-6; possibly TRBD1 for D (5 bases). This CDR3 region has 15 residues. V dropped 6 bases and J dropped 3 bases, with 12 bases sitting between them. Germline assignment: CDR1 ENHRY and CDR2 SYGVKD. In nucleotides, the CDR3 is TGTGCCATCAGGCTCAGGGAAGGTGGGGCCAACGTCCTGACTTTC. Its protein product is CAIRLREGGANVLTF.

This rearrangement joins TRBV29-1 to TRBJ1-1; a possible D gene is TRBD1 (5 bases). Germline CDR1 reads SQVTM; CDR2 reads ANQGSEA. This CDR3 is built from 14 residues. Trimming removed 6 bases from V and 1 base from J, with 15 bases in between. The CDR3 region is CSVRLMGGNTEAFF. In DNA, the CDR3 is TGCAGCGTCCGGCTTATGGGGGGGAACACTGAAGCTTTCTTT.

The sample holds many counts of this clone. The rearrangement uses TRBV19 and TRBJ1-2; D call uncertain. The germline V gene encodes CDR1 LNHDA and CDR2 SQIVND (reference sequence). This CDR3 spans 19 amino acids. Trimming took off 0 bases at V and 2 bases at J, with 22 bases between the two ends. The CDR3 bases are TGTGCCAGTAGTATAGATCACCGGCCAGGTGGCTCGCCCAACTATGGCTACACCTTC. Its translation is CASSIDHRPGGSPNYGYTF.